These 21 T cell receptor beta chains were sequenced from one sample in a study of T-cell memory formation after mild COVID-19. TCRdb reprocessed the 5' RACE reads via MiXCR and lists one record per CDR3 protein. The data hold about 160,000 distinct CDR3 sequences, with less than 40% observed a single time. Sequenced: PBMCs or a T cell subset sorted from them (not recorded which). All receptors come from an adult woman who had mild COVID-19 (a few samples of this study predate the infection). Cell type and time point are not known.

CDR3 amino acids: CSAFPAETNEQFF. The CDR3 nucleotides are TGCAGCGCCTTCCCAGCGGAAACCAATGAGCAGTTCTTC. The chain uses TRBV29-1 and TRBJ2-1; D is perhaps TRBD2 (5 bases). Germline values: CDR1 SQVTM, CDR2 ANQGSEA. This CDR3 is 13 amino acids long. V lost 7 bases and J 6 bases, leaving 16 bases between the germline ends.

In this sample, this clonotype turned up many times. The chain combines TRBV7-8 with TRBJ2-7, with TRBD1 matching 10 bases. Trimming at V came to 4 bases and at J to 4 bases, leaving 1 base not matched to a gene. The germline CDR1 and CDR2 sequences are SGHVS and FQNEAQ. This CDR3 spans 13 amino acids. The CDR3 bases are TGTGCCAGCAGCTGGGACAGGGGTTACGAGCAGTACTTC. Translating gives CASSWDRGYEQYF.

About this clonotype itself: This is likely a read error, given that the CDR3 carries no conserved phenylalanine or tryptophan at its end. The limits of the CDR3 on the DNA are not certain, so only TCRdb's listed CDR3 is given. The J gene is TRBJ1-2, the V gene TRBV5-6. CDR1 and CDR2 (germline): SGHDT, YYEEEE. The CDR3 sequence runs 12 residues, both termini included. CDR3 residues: CASSLSVGQPSI.

The CDR3 DNA reads as TGCAGTGCTAGGTTAACTAGCCGAGATGAGCAGTTCTTC. It translates to CSARLTSRDEQFF. The rearrangement uses TRBV20-1 and TRBJ2-1; D is perhaps TRBD2 (6 bases). This CDR3 is built from 13 residues. Germline CDR1 DFQATT, CDR2 SNEGSKA (reference sequence). Between the trimmed V and J ends, which lost 3 bases and 8 bases, there was a span of 14 bases.

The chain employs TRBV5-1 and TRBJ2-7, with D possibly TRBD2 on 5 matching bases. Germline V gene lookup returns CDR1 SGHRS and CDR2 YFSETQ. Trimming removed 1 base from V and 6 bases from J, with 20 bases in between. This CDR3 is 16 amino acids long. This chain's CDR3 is CASSLSSVPGFSEQYF. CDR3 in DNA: TGCGCCAGCAGCTTGTCTTCAGTTCCGGGGTTTTCCGAGCAGTACTTC.

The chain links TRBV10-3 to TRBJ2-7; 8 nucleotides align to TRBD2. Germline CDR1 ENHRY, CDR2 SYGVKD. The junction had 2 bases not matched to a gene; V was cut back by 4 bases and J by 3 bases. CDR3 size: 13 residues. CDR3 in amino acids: CAISGLARYEQYF. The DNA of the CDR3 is TGTGCCATCAGTGGACTAGCGCGCTACGAGCAGTACTTC.

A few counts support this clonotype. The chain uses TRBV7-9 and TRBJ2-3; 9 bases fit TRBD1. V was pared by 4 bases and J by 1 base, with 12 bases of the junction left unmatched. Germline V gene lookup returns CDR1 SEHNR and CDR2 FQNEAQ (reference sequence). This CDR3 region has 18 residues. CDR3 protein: CASSSAPGTGRGTDTQYF. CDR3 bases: TGTGCCAGCAGCTCCGCCCCCGGGACAGGGAGAGGCACAGATACGCAGTATTTT.

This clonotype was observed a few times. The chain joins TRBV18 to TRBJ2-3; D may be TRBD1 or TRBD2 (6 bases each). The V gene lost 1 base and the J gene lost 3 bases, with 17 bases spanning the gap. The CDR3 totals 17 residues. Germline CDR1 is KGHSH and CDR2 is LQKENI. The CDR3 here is CASSPLDGGGWTDTQYF. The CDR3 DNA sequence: TGTGCCAGCTCACCACTCGACGGGGGCGGGTGGACAGATACGCAGTATTTT.

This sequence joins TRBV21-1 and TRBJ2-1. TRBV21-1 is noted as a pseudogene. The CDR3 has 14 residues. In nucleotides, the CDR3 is TGTGCCAGCAGCGCCCGGGACTCCTACAATGAGCAGTTCTTC. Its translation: CASSARDSYNEQFF.

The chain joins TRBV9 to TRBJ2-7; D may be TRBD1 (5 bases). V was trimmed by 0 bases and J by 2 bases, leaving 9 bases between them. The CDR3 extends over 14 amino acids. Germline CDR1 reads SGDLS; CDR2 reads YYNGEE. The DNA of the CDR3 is TGTGCCAGCAGCGTAGATGCAGGGCCCTACGAGCAGTACTTC. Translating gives CASSVDAGPYEQYF. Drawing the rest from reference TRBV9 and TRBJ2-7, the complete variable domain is DSGVTQTPKHLITATGQRVTLRCSPRSGDLSVYWYQQSLDQGLQFLIQYYNGEERAKGNILERFSAQQFPDLHSELNLSSLELGDSALYFCASSVDAGPYEQYFGPGTRLTVT.

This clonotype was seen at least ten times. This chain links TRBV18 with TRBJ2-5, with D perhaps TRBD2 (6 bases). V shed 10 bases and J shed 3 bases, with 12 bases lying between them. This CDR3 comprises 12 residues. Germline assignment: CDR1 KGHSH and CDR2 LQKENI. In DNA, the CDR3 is TGTGCCACCCTAGGAGGGAAAGAGACCCAGTACTTC. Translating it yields CATLGGKETQYF.

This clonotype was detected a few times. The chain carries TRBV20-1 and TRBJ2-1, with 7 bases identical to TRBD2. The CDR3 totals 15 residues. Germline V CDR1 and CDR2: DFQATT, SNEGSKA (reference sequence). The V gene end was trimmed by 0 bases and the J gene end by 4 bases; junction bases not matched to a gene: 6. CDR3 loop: CSARDPGGGYNEQFF. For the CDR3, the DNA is TGCAGTGCTAGAGATCCCGGCGGGGGATACAATGAGCAGTTCTTC.

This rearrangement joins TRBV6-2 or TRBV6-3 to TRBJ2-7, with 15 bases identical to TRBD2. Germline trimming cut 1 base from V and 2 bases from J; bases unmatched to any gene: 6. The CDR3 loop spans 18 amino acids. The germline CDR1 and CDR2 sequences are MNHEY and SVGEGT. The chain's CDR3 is CASSYWGLAGGLTYEQYF. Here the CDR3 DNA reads TGTGCCAGCAGTTACTGGGGACTAGCGGGGGGCTTGACCTACGAGCAGTACTTC.

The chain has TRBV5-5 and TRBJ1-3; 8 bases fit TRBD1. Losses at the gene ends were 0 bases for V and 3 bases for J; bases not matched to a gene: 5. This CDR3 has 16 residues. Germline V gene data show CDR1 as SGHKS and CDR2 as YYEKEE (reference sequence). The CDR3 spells CASSLGQGANGNTIYF. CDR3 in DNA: TGTGCCAGCAGCTTGGGTCAGGGGGCTAATGGAAACACCATATATTTT.

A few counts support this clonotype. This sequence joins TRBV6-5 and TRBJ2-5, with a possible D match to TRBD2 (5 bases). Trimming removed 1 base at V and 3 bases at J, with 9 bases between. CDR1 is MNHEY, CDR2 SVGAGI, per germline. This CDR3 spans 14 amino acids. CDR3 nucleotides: TGTGCCAGCAGTTACTGGGAGAAGGAAGAGACCCAGTACTTC. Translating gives CASSYWEKEETQYF.

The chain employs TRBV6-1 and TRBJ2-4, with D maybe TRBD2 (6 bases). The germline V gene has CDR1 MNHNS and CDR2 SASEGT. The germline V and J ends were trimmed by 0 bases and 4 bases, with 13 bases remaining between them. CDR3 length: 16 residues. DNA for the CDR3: TGTGCCAGCAGTGAAGCGGGGGGAGGTGGTAAAAACATTCAGTACTTC. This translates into CASSEAGGGGKNIQYF.

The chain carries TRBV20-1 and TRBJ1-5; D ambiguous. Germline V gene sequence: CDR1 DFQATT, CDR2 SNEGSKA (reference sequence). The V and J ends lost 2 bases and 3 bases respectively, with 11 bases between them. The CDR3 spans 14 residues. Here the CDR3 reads CSARKPDFNQPQHF. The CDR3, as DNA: TGCAGTGCTAGAAAGCCAGATTTCAATCAGCCCCAGCATTTT.

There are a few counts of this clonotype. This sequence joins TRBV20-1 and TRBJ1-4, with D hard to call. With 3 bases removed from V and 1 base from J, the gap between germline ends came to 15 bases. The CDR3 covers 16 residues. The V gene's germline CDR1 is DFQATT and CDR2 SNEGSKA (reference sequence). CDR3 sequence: CSARVLGGQTNEKLFF. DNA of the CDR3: TGCAGTGCTAGGGTCCTCGGAGGGCAAACTAATGAAAAACTGTTTTTT.

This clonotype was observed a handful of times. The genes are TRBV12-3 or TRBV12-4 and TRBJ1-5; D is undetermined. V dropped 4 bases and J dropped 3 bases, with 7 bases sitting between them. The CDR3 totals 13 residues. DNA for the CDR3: TGTGCCAGCAGTTCCCGAATCAATCAGCCCCAGCATTTT. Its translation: CASSSRINQPQHF.

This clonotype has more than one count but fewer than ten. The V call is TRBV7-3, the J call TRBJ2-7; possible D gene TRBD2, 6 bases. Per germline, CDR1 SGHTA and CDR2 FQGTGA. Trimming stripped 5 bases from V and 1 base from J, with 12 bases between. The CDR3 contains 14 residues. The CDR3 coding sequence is TGTGCCAGCAGCCTCATGGGGGGATCCTACGAGCAGTACTTC. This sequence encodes CASSLMGGSYEQYF.

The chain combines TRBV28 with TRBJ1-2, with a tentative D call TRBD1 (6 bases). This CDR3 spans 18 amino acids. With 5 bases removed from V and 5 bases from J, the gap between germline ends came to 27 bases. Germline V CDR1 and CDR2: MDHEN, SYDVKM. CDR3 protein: CASSPPPGWGPGWYGYTF. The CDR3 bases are TGTGCCAGCAGTCCACCCCCTGGTTGGGGGCCAGGATGGTATGGCTACACCTTC.